A single sample is the source of the 5 T cell receptor beta chains below, sequenced in a study of regulatory T cells in long-lasting Graves disease. Construction of TCR beta libraries relied on iRepertoire HTBI primers and on Arm-PCR targeting CDR3 regions. TCRdb used MiXCR to reprocess the multiplex PCR reads, holding one entry per CDR3 protein. The sample lists about 400,000 distinct CDR3 sequences, around 20% occurring once. Time point in this sample: persistent/refractory GD, antithyroid drugs over 5 years with positive TRAb. The TCR library was made from RNA that had been extracted from PBMCs in TRIzol. The sequenced sample was peripheral blood mononuclear cells (PBMCs), obtained when the disease was refractory, from a patient treated with antithyroid drugs. These receptors were obtained from a female donor with Graves disease.

This clonotype has ten or more counts. The rearrangement links TRBV20-1 to TRBJ1-4, with D unclear. The CDR3 runs 13 residues. In germline, CDR1 is DFQATT, CDR2 SNEGSKA (reference sequence). In DNA form, the CDR3 reads TGCAGCATCCGATCCGGTCCCCAGGAAAAACTGTTTTTT. Translated: CSIRSGPQEKLFF.

The chain employs TRBV5-1 and TRBJ2-1; D gene ambiguous. Germline V gives CDR1 SGHRS, CDR2 YFSETQ. CDR3 length: 12 amino acids. Trimming removed 4 bases at V and 13 bases at J, with 15 bases between. The chain's CDR3 is CASSLTFSDQFF. CDR3 DNA sequence: TGCGCCAGCAGCCTTACATTCTCCGATCAGTTCTTC.

This clonotype was observed a few times. V is TRBV7-9 and J is TRBJ2-7, with 7 positions matching TRBD1. V gave up 5 bases and J gave up 1 base; unmatched junction bases: 11. Germline lookup yields CDR1 SEHNR and CDR2 FQNEAQ (reference sequence). The CDR3 extends over 16 amino acids. CDR3 protein: CASSPNGQVYSYEQYF. As DNA, the CDR3 is TGTGCCAGCAGCCCCAACGGACAGGTCTATTCCTACGAGCAGTACTTC.

Comments on this clonotype: At one of its ends the junction is not consistent with the germline gene, which may arise from a read error. This sequence joins TRBV29-1 and TRBJ1-1, with D uncertain. The CDR3 covers 13 residues. Germline V lookup: CDR1 SQVTM, CDR2 ANQGSEA. The CDR3 nucleotides are TGCGGCGTTGATGTGGAATTTGAGACTGAAGCTTTCTTT. Its translation is CGVDVEFETEAFF.

In its sample, this clonotype was seen many times. The chain recombines TRBV6-1 with TRBJ2-7; 7 nucleotides match TRBD1. In germline, CDR1 is MNHNS, CDR2 SASEGT. The V gene end was trimmed by 5 bases and the J gene end by 5 bases; junction bases not matched to a gene: 12. This CDR3 is built from 15 residues. As DNA, the CDR3 is TGTGCCAGCAGTACCCGGGACAGATTCCTCCACGAGCAGTACTTC. Amino acids: CASSTRDRFLHEQYF.